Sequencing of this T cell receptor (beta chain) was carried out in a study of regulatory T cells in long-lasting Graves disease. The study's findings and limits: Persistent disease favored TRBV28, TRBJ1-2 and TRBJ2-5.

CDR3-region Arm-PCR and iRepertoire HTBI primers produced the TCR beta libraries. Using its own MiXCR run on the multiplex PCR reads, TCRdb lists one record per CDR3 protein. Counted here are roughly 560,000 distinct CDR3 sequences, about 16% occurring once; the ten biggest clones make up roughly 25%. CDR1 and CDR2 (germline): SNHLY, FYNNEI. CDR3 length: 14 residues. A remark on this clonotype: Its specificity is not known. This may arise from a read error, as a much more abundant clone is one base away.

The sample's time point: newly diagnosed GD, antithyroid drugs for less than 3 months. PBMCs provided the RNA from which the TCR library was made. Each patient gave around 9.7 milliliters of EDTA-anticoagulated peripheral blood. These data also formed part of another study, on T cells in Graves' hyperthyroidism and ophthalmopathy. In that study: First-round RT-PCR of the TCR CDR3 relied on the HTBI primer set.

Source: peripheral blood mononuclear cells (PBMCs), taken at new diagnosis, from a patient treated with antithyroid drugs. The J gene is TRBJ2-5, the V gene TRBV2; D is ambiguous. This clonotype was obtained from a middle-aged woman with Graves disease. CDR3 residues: CAGSEVTDQETQYF. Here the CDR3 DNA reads TGTGCCGGCAGTGAGGTCACAGACCAAGAGACCCAGTACTTC. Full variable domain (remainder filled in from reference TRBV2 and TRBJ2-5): EPEVTQTPSHQVTQMGQEVILRCVPISNHLYFYWYRQILGQKVEFLVSFYNNEISEKSEIFDDQFSVERPDGSNFTLKIRSTKLEDSAMYFCAGSEVTDQETQYFGPGTRLLVL.